Shown below are 25 T cell receptor beta chains from a single sample sequenced in a study of CD8 T cells in ankylosing spondylitis. TCRdb re-called the 5' RACE reads with MiXCR, one entry per CDR3 protein. The sample has 250,000 to 400,000 distinct CDR3 sequences, approximately 10% seen once. Source material: blood, either unsorted or a sorted T cell fraction (not recorded which). Source of these receptors: a female donor with ankylosing spondylitis or in good health (not recorded which).

This clonotype appeared many times. The V call is TRBV23-1, the J call TRBJ2-6; a possible D gene is TRBD1 (6 bases). TRBV23-1 is an open reading frame, and its role is uncertain. The CDR3 contains 17 residues. The V end lost 2 bases, the J end lost 4 bases, and 15 bases lay between the germline ends. The CDR3 protein is CASSQVDQGSGANVLTF. For the CDR3, the DNA is TGCGCCAGCAGTCAAGTCGATCAGGGGTCCGGGGCCAACGTCCTGACTTTC.

This clonotype was detected only a few times. The chain links TRBV6-2 or TRBV6-3 to TRBJ2-7, with D tentatively TRBD2 (6 bases). V lost 2 bases to trimming and J lost 6 bases, with 23 bases between them. The CDR3 runs to 17 residues. Germline lookup yields CDR1 MNHEY and CDR2 SVGEGT. For the CDR3, the DNA is TGTGCCAGCAGTTACCTTCAAACGGCGGGGCCCCCGGGCGAGCAGTACTTC. Translated, it gives CASSYLQTAGPPGEQYF.

The chain uses TRBV7-2 and TRBJ2-3; 10 nucleotides align to TRBD1. This CDR3 spans 15 amino acids. Germline values: CDR1 SGHTA, CDR2 FQGNSA. After removal of 1 base from V and 6 bases from J, the junction contained 4 bases not matched to a gene. The CDR3 loop is CASSLGTGGYDTQYF. CDR3 coding DNA: TGTGCCAGCAGCTTAGGGACAGGGGGTTACGATACGCAGTATTTT.

The table lists this clonotype with many counts. V usage is TRBV9 and J usage is TRBJ2-1, with 7 bases matching TRBD1. Germline V gives CDR1 SGDLS, CDR2 YYNGEE. The CDR3 covers 16 residues. The ends lost 0 bases at V and 1 base at J; junction bases unmatched: 4. CDR3 region: CASSVASGGSYNEQFF. DNA for the CDR3: TGTGCCAGCAGCGTAGCCTCAGGGGGATCCTACAATGAGCAGTTCTTC.

This clonotype was detected ten times or more. The chain links TRBV9 to TRBJ2-2; D remains ambiguous. The V gene lost 2 bases and the J gene lost 1 base, with 12 bases spanning the gap. The CDR3 sequence is 16 residues long. Germline V gene lookup returns CDR1 SGDLS and CDR2 YYNGEE. CDR3 nucleotide sequence: TGTGCCAGCAGCGTCAGGTCGACGGGGAACACCGGGGAGCTGTTTTTT. Its protein product is CASSVRSTGNTGELFF.

This clonotype was seen ten or more times. V usage is TRBV5-1 and J usage is TRBJ2-7; D tentatively fits TRBD1 or TRBD2 (5 bases each). In germline, CDR1 is SGHRS, CDR2 YFSETQ. V shed 1 base and J shed 5 bases, with 13 bases lying between them. The CDR3 length is 14 residues. CDR3 in DNA: TGCGCCAGCAGCTTGAGACCGGGGCGTAACGAGCAGTACTTC. It yields the protein CASSLRPGRNEQYF.

The rearrangement uses TRBV12-3 or TRBV12-4 and TRBJ1-1; TRBD1 is a possible D gene (5 bases). The ends were cut back, 5 bases at V and 1 base at J, with 14 bases in the middle. The CDR3 runs 15 residues. The chain's CDR3 is CASSNTGAANTEAFF. CDR3 DNA sequence: TGTGCCAGCAGTAACACCGGGGCCGCGAACACTGAAGCTTTCTTT.

The chain couples TRBV10-1 to TRBJ2-1; tentative D call: TRBD1 (6 bases). CDR3 length: 15 amino acids. CDR1 WNHNN and CDR2 SYGVQD come from the germline V gene (reference sequence). Between the trimmed V and J ends, which lost 2 bases and 2 bases, there was a span of 10 bases. The CDR3 is CASSETGLTYNEQFF. The CDR3 DNA reads as TGCGCCAGCAGTGAGACAGGGTTAACCTACAATGAGCAGTTCTTC.

This chain uses TRBV19 with TRBJ2-5; D could derive from TRBD1 or TRBD2 (6 bases each). This CDR3 has 16 amino acids. The V gene lost 2 bases and the J gene lost 2 bases, with 15 bases spanning the gap. The V gene's germline CDR1 is LNHDA and CDR2 SQIVND (reference sequence). The CDR3 region is CASSINGGHRQETQYF. DNA for the CDR3: TGTGCCAGTAGTATAAACGGGGGACACCGACAAGAGACCCAGTACTTC.

This clonotype was recorded many times. V and J are TRBV20-1 and TRBJ2-2; D call uncertain. Germline CDR1 reads DFQATT; CDR2 reads SNEGSKA (reference sequence). Between the trimmed V and J ends, which lost 3 bases and 4 bases, there was a span of 9 bases. This CDR3 has 13 amino acids. The CDR3 region is CSASSPTTGELFF. The CDR3, as DNA: TGCAGTGCTAGTTCTCCCACCACCGGGGAGCTGTTTTTT.

Many counts were recorded for this clonotype. This CDR3 reads CASTKGSANYGYTF. CDR3 in DNA: TGTGCCAGCACCAAGGGGTCGGCTAACTATGGCTACACCTTC. The V and J genes are TRBV12-3 or TRBV12-4 and TRBJ1-2, with D possibly TRBD1 on 5 matching bases. The ends were cut back, 7 bases at V and 0 bases at J, with 12 bases in the middle. There are 14 residues in the CDR3.

This clonotype has a count of ten or more. This rearrangement joins TRBV20-1 to TRBJ1-6, with TRBD1 matching over 7 bases. Per the germline V gene, CDR1 is DFQATT and CDR2 is SNEGSKA (reference sequence). The CDR3 has 14 residues. V was pared by 3 bases and J by 7 bases, with 6 bases of the junction left unmatched. CDR3 region: CSASGDSVNSPLHF. The CDR3 nucleotides are TGCAGTGCTAGTGGGGACAGCGTAAATTCACCCCTCCACTTT.

The V call is TRBV15, the J call TRBJ1-5; 7 nucleotides match TRBD1. From germline, CDR1 is LNHNV and CDR2 YYDKDF (reference sequence). The CDR3 runs to 15 residues. V shed 9 bases and J 0 bases; nucleotides not matched to a gene: 8. CDR3 loop: CATKEGAYSNQPQHF. The DNA of the CDR3 is TGTGCCACGAAGGAGGGGGCATATAGCAATCAGCCCCAGCATTTT.

V usage is TRBV20-1 and J usage is TRBJ2-2; weak D call: TRBD1 (5 bases). The V and J ends lost 3 bases and 5 bases respectively, with 13 bases between them. The germline V gene has CDR1 DFQATT and CDR2 SNEGSKA (reference sequence). The CDR3 covers 14 residues. In DNA form, the CDR3 reads TGCAGTGCTAGTGGAGCGAAGGGGACCGGGGAGCTGTTTTTT. This sequence encodes CSASGAKGTGELFF.

The chain has TRBV3-1 and TRBJ2-7; 8 bases map to TRBD2. With V trimmed by 8 bases and J by 5 bases, 8 bases remained unmatched. CDR3 size: 13 residues. CDR1 is LGHDT and CDR2 is YNNKEL in the germline V gene (reference sequence). CDR3 sequence: CASAQAGVHEQYF. Here the CDR3 DNA reads TGTGCCAGCGCCCAAGCGGGAGTGCACGAGCAGTACTTC.

As concerns this clonotype: A much larger clone lies a single base off, so this may be a read error. The gene calls are TRBV6-4 and TRBJ2-2, with 10 nucleotides matching TRBD2. The CDR3 has 14 amino acids. Per the germline V gene, CDR1 is MRHNA and CDR2 is SNTAGT. Germline trimming cut 6 bases from V and 6 bases from J; bases unmatched to any gene: 4. CDR3 sequence: CASSPSGSSGELFF. Here the CDR3 DNA reads TGTGCCAGCAGCCCTAGCGGGAGCTCCGGGGAGCTGTTTTTT.

This clonotype was observed many times. The V gene is TRBV7-2, the J gene TRBJ1-3; a possible D gene is TRBD1 (5 bases). V lost 4 bases and J 0 bases, leaving 10 bases between the germline ends. The CDR3 covers 15 residues. CDR1 and CDR2 from the germline V gene are SGHTA and FQGNSA. This CDR3 is CASSSTGVSGNTIYF. CDR3 nucleotide sequence: TGTGCCAGCAGCTCAACAGGTGTCTCTGGAAACACCATATATTTT.

V is TRBV20-1 and J is TRBJ2-3; 13 bases are a match to TRBD2. CDR3 length equals 15 residues. V dropped 5 bases and J dropped 4; count of bases not matched to a gene: 6. Germline V CDR1 and CDR2: DFQATT, SNEGSKA (reference sequence). This chain's CDR3 is CSAPTGLAGSDTQYF. The DNA for the CDR3 is TGCAGTGCTCCTACGGGACTAGCGGGATCAGATACGCAGTATTTT.

The chain couples TRBV12-3 or TRBV12-4 to TRBJ2-1, with TRBD2 identical over 7 bases. This CDR3 has 17 amino acids. Trimming took 3 bases from V and 0 from J; bases not matched to a gene: 8. The CDR3 DNA sequence: TGTGCCAGCAGTTTGTCCAGCGGGATCGTCTCCTACAATGAGCAGTTCTTC. Amino acid sequence: CASSLSSGIVSYNEQFF.

This clonotype was seen a handful of times. The J gene is TRBJ2-3, the V gene TRBV7-2; D gene ambiguous. Trimming cost V 5 bases and J 0 bases, with 9 bases left between them. The CDR3 sequence is 14 residues long. CDR1 and CDR2 (germline): SGHTA, FQGNSA. The CDR3: CASSDDPSTDTQYF. CDR3 coding DNA: TGTGCCAGCAGCGACGACCCCAGCACAGATACGCAGTATTTT.

This clonotype came up many times. The chain couples TRBV5-1 to TRBJ1-1, with 9 nucleotides matching TRBD1. The germline V gene has CDR1 SGHRS and CDR2 YFSETQ. The J segment lost 2 bases and the V segment lost 4 bases, leaving 9 bases of the junction unmatched. This CDR3 spans 16 amino acids. The CDR3 reads CASSTGTGRRNTEAFF. CDR3 DNA sequence: TGCGCCAGCAGCACCGGGACAGGGAGACGAAACACTGAAGCTTTCTTT.

This clonotype has ten or more counts. This sequence joins TRBV20-1 and TRBJ2-7, with D perhaps TRBD1 (6 bases). Looked up from germline, CDR1 is DFQATT and CDR2 is SNEGSKA (reference sequence). This CDR3 spans 14 amino acids. V was clipped by 3 bases and J by 4 bases, with 16 bases between them. CDR3 DNA sequence: TGCAGTGCTAGCGAAAACAGGGAACCATACGAGCAGTACTTC. This translates into CSASENREPYEQYF.

This clonotype was counted a few times. The chain employs TRBV5-1 and TRBJ2-3; TRBD2 aligns across 13 bases. Unmatched junction bases numbered 9, after V lost 4 bases and J lost 4 bases. This CDR3 has 17 residues. Germline CDR1 is SGHRS and CDR2 is YFSETQ. The CDR3 region has the DNA TGCGCCAGCAGCCCCGGACTAGCGGGGGTGGTGGCAGATACGCAGTATTTT. It encodes CASSPGLAGVVADTQYF.

There are many counts of this clonotype. V and J are TRBV24-1 and TRBJ2-1; maybe TRBD2 (5 bases). V shed 3 bases and J shed 5 bases, with 13 bases lying between them. Germline V lookup: CDR1 KGHDR, CDR2 SFDVKD. This CDR3 comprises 15 residues. The CDR3 sequence is CATSDPSGPDNEQFF. In nucleotides, the CDR3 is TGTGCCACCAGTGATCCGAGCGGACCAGACAATGAGCAGTTCTTC.

This clonotype has a count of ten or more. V gene TRBV5-1 combines with J gene TRBJ1-3, with a tentative D call TRBD1 (5 bases). This CDR3 is built from 15 residues. Per the germline V gene, CDR1 is SGHRS and CDR2 is YFSETQ. V was cut by 5 bases and J by 0 bases, with 12 bases left in between. For the CDR3, the DNA is TGCGCCAGCAGAGAGGGGCCCACCTCTGGAAACACCATATATTTT. Amino acid sequence: CASREGPTSGNTIYF. Full variable domain (remainder filled in from reference TRBV5-1 and TRBJ1-3): KAGVTQTPRYLIKTRGQQVTLSCSPISGHRSVSWYQQTPGQGLQFLFEYFSETQRNKGNFPGRFSGRQFSNSRSEMNVSTLELGDSALYLCASREGPTSGNTIYFGEGSWLTVV.